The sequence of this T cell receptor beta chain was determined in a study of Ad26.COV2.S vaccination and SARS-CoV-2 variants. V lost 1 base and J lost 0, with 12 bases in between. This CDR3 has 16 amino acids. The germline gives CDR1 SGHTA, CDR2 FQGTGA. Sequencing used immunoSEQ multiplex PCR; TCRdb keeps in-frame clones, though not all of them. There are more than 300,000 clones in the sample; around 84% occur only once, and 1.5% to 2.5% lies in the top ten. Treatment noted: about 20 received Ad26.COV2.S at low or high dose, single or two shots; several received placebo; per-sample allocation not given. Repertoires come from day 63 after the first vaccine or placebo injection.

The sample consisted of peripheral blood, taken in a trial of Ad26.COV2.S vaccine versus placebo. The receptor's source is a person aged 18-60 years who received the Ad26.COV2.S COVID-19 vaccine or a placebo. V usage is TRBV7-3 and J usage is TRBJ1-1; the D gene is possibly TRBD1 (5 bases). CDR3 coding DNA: TGTGCCAGCAGCTTAAGATCGATAGGGGTGAACACTGAAGCTTTCTTT. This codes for CASSLRSIGVNTEAFF.